This T cell receptor beta chain was found in a study of cytomegalovirus exposure and HLA in healthy donors. General study findings and limits: A later analysis linked a missense DCLRE1C variant to TCR beta V- and J-gene trimming. TCR beta sequences reportedly predicted most subjects' HLA-A and HLA-B alleles accurately.

The CDR3 covers 15 residues. V gave up 0 bases and J gave up 4 bases, with 10 bases separating them. Germline V CDR1 and CDR2: MNHNY, SVGAGI (reference sequence). In the PCR, 60 Vbeta and 13 Jbeta primers were used. Some clones are missing from TCRdb's copy, which holds only in-frame ones; the method was immunoSEQ multiplex PCR. Of 160,000 or so clones in the sample, 65% to 85% are singletons; the top ten hold under 9%. A word on this clone: Its antigen is as yet unknown.

The clonotype originates from a woman between 40 and 50 years old in good health and CMV-seropositive. The J gene is TRBJ1-3, the V gene TRBV6-6; D not resolved. The sequenced sample was PBMCs. In DNA form, the CDR3 reads TGTGCCAGCAGTTACTCGAACAGTCTCGGAAACACCATATATTTT. Its protein is CASSYSNSLGNTIYF.